The rows below give T cell receptor beta chains drawn from one sample of a study of prognosis after radiotherapy for stage I lung cancer. Each CDR3 protein gets one entry after TCRdb re-called the multiplex PCR reads with MiXCR. Found here are around 31,000 distinct CDR3 sequences, 48% of them singletons; the top ten hold more than 15%. This sample comprised PBMCs, obtained before or after stereotactic body radiation therapy (not recorded which). The receptors stem from a donor aged 50 or older with non-small cell lung cancer. The CDR3 runs from the conserved cysteine through the conserved F or W. A D gene is named only where the DNA matches it firmly. Rows may omit the clone size; those that give it use once, few, many or a size class.

V	size	D	J	CDR3	DNA
TRBV7-2	-	-	TRBJ2-1	CASSRLSGSYNEQSF	TGTGCCAGCAGCCGGCTATCGGGCTCCTACAATGAGCAGTCCTTC
TRBV5-1	many	-	TRBJ2-1	CASSPLSVASVSNEQFF	TGCGCCAGCAGCCCCTTATCGGTCGCTAGCGTATCCAATGAGCAGTTCTTC
TRBV28	-	TRBD2	TRBJ2-1	CASSLCGAGAGFKSSYNEQFF	TGTGCCAGCAGTTTATGTGGGGCGGGAGCGGGTTTCAAGAGCTCCTACAATGAGCAGTTCTTC
TRBV12-3/TRBV12-4	-	TRBD1	TRBJ1-2	CASSLWTGGFGYTF	TGTGCCAGCAGTTTATGGACAGGGGGCTTTGGCTACACCTTC
TRBV6-1	medium-sized	-	TRBJ1-6	CASRRFGPYSPLHF	TGTGCCAGTCGCCGCTTCGGGCCATATTCACCCCTCCACTTT
TRBV20-1	many	-	TRBJ2-5	CSARRPAERGETQYF	TGCAGTGCTAGACGCCCCGCGGAGAGGGGAGAGACCCAGTACTTC
TRBV28	-	TRBD1	TRBJ1-2	CASSFGDSEPNYGYTF	TGTGCCAGCAGTTTTGGGGACAGCGAACCTAACTATGGCTACACCTTC
TRBV5-1	medium-sized	-	TRBJ2-1	CASSSGQEISYNEQFF	TGCGCCAGCAGCTCCGGCCAAGAGATATCCTACAATGAGCAGTTCTTC
TRBV4-3	-	-	TRBJ2-7	CASSQVVRLHPYEKYF	TGCGCCAGCAGCCAAGTCGTACGCTTACACCCCTACGAGAAGTACTTC
TRBV3-1	many	TRBD2	TRBJ2-1	CASASGLSYNEQFF	TGTGCCAGCGCTAGCGGACTCTCCTACAATGAGCAGTTCTTC
TRBV30	-	TRBD1	TRBJ1-5	CAWTSQGSGQPQHF	TGTGCCTGGACTTCACAGGGGTCGGGGCAGCCCCAGCATTTT
TRBV7-2	-	TRBD2	TRBJ2-6	CARSLANLAGRGSGANVLTF	TGTGCAAGAAGCTTAGCTAATTTGGCAGGGAGGGGATCTGGGGCCAACGTCCTGACTTTC
TRBV29-1	many	TRBD2	TRBJ2-5	CSTPVGGQETQYF	TGCAGCACCCCAGTGGGGGGGCAAGAGACCCAGTACTTC
TRBV7-9	many	TRBD2	TRBJ2-1	CASSLKHTSGSLDEQFF	TGTGCCAGCAGCTTAAAACACACTAGCGGGAGTCTGGATGAGCAGTTCTTC
TRBV18	many	TRBD2	TRBJ2-5	CASSPGLGTSGKETQYF	TGTGCCAGCTCACCAGGCCTTGGGACTAGCGGTAAAGAGACCCAGTACTTC
TRBV6-4	-	TRBD2	TRBJ2-3	CASSLNAPSGRGTDTQYF	TGTGCCAGCAGCCTCAACGCGCCTAGCGGGAGGGGGACAGATACGCAGTATTTT
TRBV5-1	many	-	TRBJ2-2	CASSLAVSHPYTGELFF	TGCGCCAGCAGCTTGGCCGTCAGCCACCCCTACACCGGGGAGCTGTTTTTT
TRBV5-1	many	-	TRBJ2-5	CASSLGTPWGTQYF	TGCGCCAGCAGCTTGGGGACTCCCTGGGGGACCCAGTACTTC
TRBV20-1	-	TRBD2	TRBJ2-1	CSARTSGSLGVEQFF	TGCAGTGCTCGGACTAGCGGTAGTCTCGGCGTTGAGCAGTTCTTC
TRBV24-1	-	-	TRBJ2-7	CATSKSRHWPYEQYF	TGTGCCACCAGTAAAAGCCGGCATTGGCCGTACGAGCAGTACTTC
TRBV7-2	-	-	TRBJ2-3	CASSPVGENHLGTQYF	TGTGCCAGCAGCCCGGTAGGCGAGAACCACCTCGGTACGCAGTATTTT
TRBV6-6	-	-	TRBJ2-3	CASSYSTRRTTTQDTQYF	TGTGCCAGCAGTTACTCGACTAGAAGGACTACGACACAAGATACGCAGTATTTT
TRBV6-1	-	-	TRBJ2-2	CASSVRYRYTGELFF	TGTGCCAGCAGTGTACGGTATCGGTACACCGGGGAGCTGTTTTTT
TRBV11-2	-	-	TRBJ2-3	CASILVCSTDTQYF	TGTGCCAGCATCTTAGTTTGTAGCACAGATACGCAGTATTTT
TRBV6-5	medium-sized	TRBD1	TRBJ1-2	CASSYTEGQGHTF	TGTGCCAGCAGTTACACGGAGGGACAGGGACACACCTTC
TRBV7-3	many	-	TRBJ1-5	CASSMGREQPQHF	TGTGCCAGCAGTATGGGACGGGAACAGCCCCAGCATTTT
TRBV7-2	-	TRBD2	TRBJ2-2	CASRGGGGTTNQMFF	TGTGCCAGCAGGGGTGGTGGAGGGACTACGAATCAGATGTTTTTT
TRBV30	many	TRBD1	TRBJ1-1	CAWSPPDRGDGFF	TGTGCCTGGAGCCCGCCGGACAGGGGCGACGGTTTCTTT
TRBV20-1	once	-	TRBJ2-1	CSAREFREQFF	TGCAGTGCTAGAGAATTTCGTGAGCAGTTCTTC
TRBV29-1	many	TRBD2	TRBJ2-5	CSGGGETQYF	TGCAGCGGGGGGGGGGAGACCCAGTACTTC
TRBV6-1	-	-	TRBJ1-2	CASSEAAWDGYTF	TGTGCCAGCAGTGAAGCGGCCTGGGATGGCTACACCTTC
TRBV20-1	-	-	TRBJ2-7	CSAAFCRRQRYEQYF	TGCAGTGCCGCCTTTTGCAGGCGCCAACGGTACGAGCAGTACTTC
TRBV7-9	many	-	TRBJ2-1	CASSPPMKPGEQFF	TGTGCCAGCAGCCCACCGATGAAGCCCGGTGAGCAGTTCTTC
TRBV5-1	many	-	TRBJ2-3	CASSSLNIRTDTQYF	TGCGCCAGCAGCTCCCTGAATATTAGGACAGATACGCAGTATTTT
TRBV24-1	medium-sized	TRBD1	TRBJ1-3	CATSAPIGQGGNTIYF	TGTGCCACCAGTGCCCCTATTGGACAGGGTGGAAACACCATATATTTT
TRBV6-1	-	-	TRBJ2-1	CAGTHGVAQFF	TGTGCCGGCACCCATGGGGTTGCCCAGTTCTTC
TRBV7-2	many	TRBD2	TRBJ2-5	CASSLGLATASGTQYF	TGTGCCAGCAGCTTGGGACTAGCTACAGCTTCAGGGACCCAGTACTTC
TRBV12-3/TRBV12-4	medium-sized	-	TRBJ2-3	CASLRGSVDTQYF	TGTGCCAGCCTTCGCGGGTCTGTAGATACGCAGTATTTT
TRBV19	once	-	TRBJ1-6	CASRSRALNSPLHF	TGTGCCAGTAGAAGCCGGGCTCTAAATTCACCCCTCCACTTT
TRBV11-3	-	TRBD2	TRBJ2-7	CASSVAGGDIEQYF	TGTGCCAGCAGTGTGGCGGGAGGGGACATCGAGCAGTACTTC
TRBV3-1	many	-	TRBJ1-6	CASSQGGKNSPRHF	TGTGCCAGCAGCCAAGGGGGCAAAAATTCACCCCGCCACTTT
TRBV11-3	-	TRBD2	TRBJ2-2	CASSLAGSGSTGELFF	TGTGCCAGCAGCTTAGCGGGTAGCGGGAGTACCGGGGAGCTGTTTTTT
TRBV12-3/TRBV12-4	-	-	TRBJ1-6	CASSFGELFSPLHF	TGTGCCAGCAGTTTCGGGGAGTTGTTTTCACCCCTCCACTTT